One sample yielded the 9 T cell receptor beta chains listed below, sequenced in a study of blood T cells in healthy people across ages (dated by TCRdb to about 2015). The method was 5' RACE. The sample was run on an Illumina HiSeq 2500. The second PCR ran for about 7 to 11 cycles and used a J-beta primer mix along with a sample-barcoded 5' primer. TCRdb cleaned the public reads at Q25 with fastp, built clones with MiXCR and kept in-frame beta chains. Merged by CDR3 protein, the rows form single entries marked with the most common genes and DNA. Recorded for this sample are 550,000 to 600,000 distinct CDR3 sequences; about 26% of them occurred a single time. The ten largest clones represent roughly 20% of the sample. The sequenced sample was blood. These receptors all come from a woman between 70 and 85 years old in good health.

This clonotype was observed at least ten times. The chain is built from TRBV4-1 and TRBJ2-7; 14 bases fit TRBD2. This CDR3 contains 17 residues. Germline loops: CDR1 MGHRA, CDR2 YSYEKL. The trim removed 4 bases at V and 2 bases at J, leaving 7 bases unmatched. CDR3 loop: CASSRGTSGGSPYEQYF. The CDR3, as DNA: TGCGCCAGCAGCCGCGGGACTAGCGGGGGCTCTCCCTACGAGCAGTACTTC.

The V call is TRBV4-3, the J call TRBJ2-5, with TRBD1 as a possible D gene (5 bases). This CDR3 spans 14 amino acids. V gave up 0 bases and J gave up 5 bases, with 10 bases separating them. Per the germline V gene, CDR1 is LGHNA and CDR2 is YSLEER. As DNA, the CDR3 is TGCGCCAGCAGCCAAGAAACAGGTGCCGAGACCCAGTACTTC. As protein: CASSQETGAETQYF.

This sequence joins TRBV11-1 and TRBJ2-5; tentatively, D is TRBD1 (8 bases). The J call may be wrong; the DNA end is better matched by TRBJ2-1. Germline assignment: CDR1 SGHAT and CDR2 FQDESV (reference sequence). The CDR3 covers 15 residues. CDR3: CASSLGTGRGNEQFF. The CDR3 DNA is TGTGCCAGCAGCTTAGGGACAGGGAGGGGCAATGAGCAGTTCTTC.

This clonotype was counted only a few times. V usage is TRBV29-1 and J usage is TRBJ2-1, with 7 positions matching TRBD1. V shed 3 bases and J 12 bases; nucleotides not matched to a gene: 5. The CDR3 totals 11 residues. CDR1 and CDR2 (germline): SQVTM, ANQGSEA. CDR3: CSVDRGYVQFF. The DNA of the CDR3 is TGCAGCGTTGACAGGGGGTATGTGCAGTTCTTC.

As to this clonotype: At one end, the junction sequence differs from germline, possibly due to a read error. The J gene is TRBJ2-3, the V gene TRBV12-3 or TRBV12-4, with 10 positions matching TRBD2. There are 14 residues in the CDR3. The CDR3 DNA sequence: TGTGCCAGCAGTCTAGCGGGGGTACCAGATGCGCAGTATTTT. This codes for CASSLAGVPDAQYF.

This clonotype has a handful of counts. The rearrangement uses TRBV6-5 and TRBJ2-1; no firm D call. The CDR3 sequence is 11 residues long. The germline CDR1 and CDR2 sequences are MNHEY and SVGAGI. Between the trimmed V and J ends, which lost 4 bases and 5 bases, there was a span of 3 bases. The CDR3, as DNA: TGTGCCAGCAGTTGGGACAATGAGCAGTTCTTC. Translation gives CASSWDNEQFF.

This clonotype was counted between two and nine times. V and J are TRBV4-3 and TRBJ1-1, with a weak D call TRBD1 (6 bases). V was clipped by 3 bases and J by 0 bases, with 11 bases between them. The germline V gene encodes CDR1 LGHNA and CDR2 YSLEER. CDR3 size: 15 residues. The CDR3 sequence: CASSQQQGLNTEAFF. In nucleotides, the CDR3 is TGCGCCAGCAGCCAGCAACAGGGTTTGAACACTGAAGCTTTCTTT.

The chain carries TRBV20-1 and TRBJ1-5; no clear D. V gave up 1 base and J gave up 5 bases, with 12 bases separating them. This CDR3 region has 14 residues. Germline V CDR1 and CDR2: DFQATT, SNEGSKA (reference sequence). CDR3 sequence: CSARGLLADQPQHF. In DNA, the CDR3 is TGCAGTGCTAGAGGACTTCTCGCAGATCAGCCCCAGCATTTT.

The rearrangement joins TRBV29-1 to TRBJ2-5; possible D gene TRBD1, 5 bases. Trimming took 4 bases from V and 3 from J, leaving 9 bases between them. The CDR3 runs 12 residues. CDR1 SQVTM and CDR2 ANQGSEA come from the germline V gene. The CDR3 nucleotides are TGCAGCGTTGGCAGGGTAGAAGAGACCCAGTACTTC. This sequence encodes CSVGRVEETQYF.